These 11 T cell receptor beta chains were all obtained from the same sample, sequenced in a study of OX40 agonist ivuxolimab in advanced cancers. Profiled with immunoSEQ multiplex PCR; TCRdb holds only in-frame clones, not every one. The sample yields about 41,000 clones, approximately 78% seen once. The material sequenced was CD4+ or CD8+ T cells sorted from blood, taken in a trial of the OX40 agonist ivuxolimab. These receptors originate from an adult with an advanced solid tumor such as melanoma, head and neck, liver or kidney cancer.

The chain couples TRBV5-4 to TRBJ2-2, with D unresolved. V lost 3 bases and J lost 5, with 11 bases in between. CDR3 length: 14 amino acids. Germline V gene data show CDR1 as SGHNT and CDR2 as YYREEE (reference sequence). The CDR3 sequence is CASSSQLGTGELFF. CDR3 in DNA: TGTGCCAGCAGCTCCCAGTTGGGGACCGGGGAGCTGTTTTTT.

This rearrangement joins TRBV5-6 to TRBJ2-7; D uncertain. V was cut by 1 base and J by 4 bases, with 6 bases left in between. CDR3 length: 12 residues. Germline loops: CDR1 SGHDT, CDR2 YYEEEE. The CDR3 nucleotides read TGTGCCAGCAGCTTGTACACGTACGAGCAGTACGTC. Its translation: CASSLYTYEQYV.

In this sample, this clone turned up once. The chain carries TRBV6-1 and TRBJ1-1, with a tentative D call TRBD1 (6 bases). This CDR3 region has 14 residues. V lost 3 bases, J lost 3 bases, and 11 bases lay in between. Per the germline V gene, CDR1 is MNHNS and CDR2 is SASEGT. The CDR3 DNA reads TGTGCCAGCAGTGATAAGGGGGGCTACACTGAAGCTTTCTTT. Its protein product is CASSDKGGYTEAFF.

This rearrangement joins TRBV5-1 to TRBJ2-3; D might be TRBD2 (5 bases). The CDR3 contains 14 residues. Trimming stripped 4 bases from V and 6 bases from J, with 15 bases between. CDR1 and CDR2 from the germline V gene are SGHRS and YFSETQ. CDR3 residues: CASSRQGPGDTQYF. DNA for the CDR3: TGCGCCAGCAGCCGACAAGGCCCGGGGGATACGCAGTATTTT.

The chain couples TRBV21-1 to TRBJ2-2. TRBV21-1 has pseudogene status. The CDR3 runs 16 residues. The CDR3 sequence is CASRRVEGGRPGELFF. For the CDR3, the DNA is TGTGCCAGCCGCAGGGTAGAGGGGGGAAGGCCCGGGGAGCTGTTTTTT.

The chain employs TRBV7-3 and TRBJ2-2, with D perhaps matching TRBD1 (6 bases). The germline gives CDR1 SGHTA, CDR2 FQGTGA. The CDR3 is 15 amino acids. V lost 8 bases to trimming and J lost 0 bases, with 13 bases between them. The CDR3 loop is CASGTGFSNTGELFF. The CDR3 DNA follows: TGTGCCAGCGGAACAGGGTTTTCGAACACCGGGGAGCTGTTTTTT.

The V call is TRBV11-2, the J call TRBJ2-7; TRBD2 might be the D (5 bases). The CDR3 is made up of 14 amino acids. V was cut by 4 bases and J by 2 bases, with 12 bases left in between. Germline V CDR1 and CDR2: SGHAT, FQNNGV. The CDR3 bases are TGTGCCAGCAGCTCGCGGGCAGTCACCTACGAGCAGTACTTC. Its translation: CASSSRAVTYEQYF.

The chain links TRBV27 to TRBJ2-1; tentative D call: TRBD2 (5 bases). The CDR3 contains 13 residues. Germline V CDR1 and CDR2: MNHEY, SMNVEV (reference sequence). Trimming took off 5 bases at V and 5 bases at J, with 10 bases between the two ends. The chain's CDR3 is CASSPRTHNEQFF. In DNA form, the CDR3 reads TGTGCCAGCAGTCCTCGGACTCACAATGAGCAGTTCTTC.

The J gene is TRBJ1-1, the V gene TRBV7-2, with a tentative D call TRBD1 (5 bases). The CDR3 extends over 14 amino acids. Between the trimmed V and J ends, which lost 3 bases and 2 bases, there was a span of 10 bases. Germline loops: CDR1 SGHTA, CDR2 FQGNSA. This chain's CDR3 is CASSFLGLNTEAFF. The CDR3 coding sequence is TGTGCCAGCAGCTTCCTGGGGCTCAACACTGAAGCTTTCTTT.

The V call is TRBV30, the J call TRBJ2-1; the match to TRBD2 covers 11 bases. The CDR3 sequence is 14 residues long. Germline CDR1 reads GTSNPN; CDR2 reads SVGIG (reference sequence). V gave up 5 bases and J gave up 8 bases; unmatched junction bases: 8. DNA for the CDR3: TGTGCCTGGGGACTAGCGGGTGGAAGGTATGAGCAGTTCTTC. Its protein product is CAWGLAGGRYEQFF.

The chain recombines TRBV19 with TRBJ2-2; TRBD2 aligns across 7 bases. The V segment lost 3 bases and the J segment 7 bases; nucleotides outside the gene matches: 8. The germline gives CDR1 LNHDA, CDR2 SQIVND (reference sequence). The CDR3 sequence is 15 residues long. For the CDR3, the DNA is TGTGCCAGTAGTATTGATACGGGAGGTTTCGGGGAGCTGTTTTTT. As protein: CASSIDTGGFGELFF. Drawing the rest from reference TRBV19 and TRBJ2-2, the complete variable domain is DGGITQSPKYLFRKEGQNVTLSCEQNLNHDAMYWYRQDPGQGLRLIYYSQIVNDFQKGDIAEGYSVSREKKESFPLTVTSAQKNPTAFYLCASSIDTGGFGELFFGEGSRLTVL.